What follows describes a single T cell receptor (beta chain). Its target is not known. Via MiXCR, TCRdb re-called the reads, giving one row per CDR3 protein. Among some 900,000 distinct CDR3 sequences listed, about 30% were seen once. Trimming removed 1 base from V and 5 bases from J, with 14 bases in between. From germline, CDR1 is MGHRA and CDR2 YSYEKL. The CDR3 is 15 amino acids. This record comes from a study of T cell repertoires in cytomegalovirus infection. Study background: Selected CMV epitopes included recently identified HLA-C-restricted ones as well as well-studied HLA-B-restricted ones. The public TCR beta signatures pointed to both CMV infection and matching HLA type.

General observations from the study: Individuals carrying CMV plus the relevant HLA were identified by cumulative frequency of public TCR beta families. Dominant in the ex vivo response were TCR beta clonotypes restricted by HLA-C and specific for CMV.

This chain connects TRBV4-1 to TRBJ1-2; no firm D call. The clonotype originates from a human donor in good health (CMV status not recorded). Some clones in this sample may be carry-over from other donors' samples. The material sequenced was cultured CD8+ T cells from PBMCs, taken from culture after CMV antigen stimulation. The CDR3 is CASSQVEGGAYGYTF. The CDR3 nucleotides are TGCGCCAGCAGCCAAGTGGAAGGAGGAGCGTATGGCTACACCTTC.